These T cell receptor beta chains were read from a single sample in a study of blood T cell repertoires in COVID-19. Profiling relied on immunoSEQ multiplex PCR, and the TCRdb table lists in-frame clones only, not all of them. The data contain about 150,000 clones, approximately 86% of them singletons. Input material: PBMCs or T cells enriched from blood (not recorded which). These receptors were obtained from a middle-aged woman who had been exposed to COVID-19. The CDR3 runs from the conserved cysteine through the conserved F or W. The order of the fields is V gene, J gene, CDR3 protein.

TRBV5-8	TRBJ2-5	CASSPGTSGSVETQYF
TRBV6-2/TRBV6-3	TRBJ1-1	CASSYSGMNTEAFF
TRBV9	TRBJ2-1	CASTPSGDDNEQFF
TRBV20-1	TRBJ1-6	CSASPLPNSPLHF
TRBV27	TRBJ1-6	CASSREGWISNSPLHF
TRBV27	TRBJ1-1	CASSDRGGTEAFF
TRBV19	TRBJ1-1	CASSIRVGEAFF
TRBV6-2/TRBV6-3	TRBJ1-5	CASSQKLLVSNQPQHF
TRBV7-2	TRBJ1-3	CASSPRDRGGNTIYF
TRBV9	TRBJ1-1	CASSSPGRQGLEAFF
TRBV10-3	TRBJ2-3	CASQTVGTDTQYF
TRBV25-1	TRBJ1-6	CASNTNESPLHF
TRBV5-6	TRBJ1-2	CASSPGQGASGYGYTF
TRBV5-1	TRBJ1-2	CASSLLRSGYGYTF
TRBV13	TRBJ2-3	CASSLAGDGPDTQYF